The 14 T cell receptor beta chains listed next were all sequenced from one sample in a study of T-cell memory formation after mild COVID-19. TCRdb re-analysed the 5' RACE reads in MiXCR, keeping a single row per CDR3 protein. The sample comprises about 400,000 distinct CDR3 sequences, approximately 19% of which are singletons, and roughly 21% rests with the top ten. The specimen was PBMCs or a T cell subset sorted from them (not recorded which). Receptor source: a man between 18 and 35 years old who had mild COVID-19 (a few samples of this study predate the infection). Cell type and time point are not known.

The table lists this clonotype with a few counts. The chain links TRBV6-6 to TRBJ2-2, with D perhaps given as TRBD1 or TRBD2 (5 bases each). This CDR3 is 17 amino acids long. CDR1 is MNHNY and CDR2 is SVGAGI in the germline V gene (reference sequence). Trimming cost V 2 bases and J 1 base, with 14 bases left between them. CDR3 region: CASSYAVGVLNTGELFF. CDR3 DNA: TGTGCCAGCAGTTACGCGGTGGGGGTGTTGAACACCGGGGAGCTGTTTTTT.

This clonotype has only a few counts. The chain employs TRBV24-1 and TRBJ2-5; 9 bases map to TRBD1. J was trimmed by 0 bases and V by 3 bases; bases with no gene match: 7. CDR3 length: 17 amino acids. Germline CDR1 and CDR2: KGHDR and SFDVKD. CDR3 DNA sequence: TGTGCCACCAGTGATACCGGGACAGGGATAGACCAAGAGACCCAGTACTTC. This codes for CATSDTGTGIDQETQYF.

This clonotype has a handful of counts. V usage is TRBV7-9 and J usage is TRBJ2-1; weak D call: TRBD1 (6 bases). Germline CDR1 SEHNR, CDR2 FQNEAQ (reference sequence). The CDR3 totals 13 residues. V lost 5 bases, J lost 6 bases, and 11 bases lay in between. For the CDR3, the DNA is TGTGCCAGCAGCACGCTGGGGGCCAATGAGCAGTTCTTC. Encoded protein: CASSTLGANEQFF.

In its sample, this clonotype was seen a few times. The chain combines TRBV6-5 with TRBJ2-5, with a tentative D call TRBD1 (6 bases). Trimming stripped 4 bases from V and 1 base from J, with 16 bases between. CDR3 length: 16 amino acids. Germline V gene lookup returns CDR1 MNHEY and CDR2 SVGAGI. The CDR3 region is CASSWGQGNPQETQYF. Written as DNA, the CDR3 is TGTGCCAGCAGTTGGGGCCAGGGGAATCCCCAAGAGACCCAGTACTTC.

This clonotype was recorded a few times. The V gene is TRBV7-3, the J gene TRBJ1-1, with D perhaps TRBD1 (5 bases). From germline, CDR1 is SGHTA and CDR2 FQGTGA. V was cut by 1 base and J by 2 bases, with 11 bases left in between. The CDR3 runs 15 residues. The CDR3 protein is CASSLIRQGNTEAFF. The CDR3 nucleotides are TGTGCCAGCAGCTTAATCCGGCAGGGCAACACTGAAGCTTTCTTT.

V and J are TRBV5-1 and TRBJ1-1; D not certain. From germline, CDR1 is SGHRS and CDR2 YFSETQ. Between the trimmed V and J ends, which lost 4 bases and 2 bases, there was a span of 15 bases. The CDR3 sequence is 15 residues long. The CDR3 region is CASSEPSGINTEAFF. The DNA for the CDR3 is TGCGCCAGCAGCGAGCCTTCCGGAATTAACACTGAAGCTTTCTTT.

The rearrangement links TRBV2 to TRBJ1-2, with 10 bases aligning to TRBD1. The germline gives CDR1 SNHLY, CDR2 FYNNEI. The CDR3 loop spans 14 amino acids. V trimming: 8 bases; J trimming: 3 bases; junction bases outside the gene matches: 6. CDR3 nucleotide sequence: TGTGCCAGCGGGGGGACAGGGGACGACTATGGCTACACCTTC. It codes for CASGGTGDDYGYTF.

This clonotype turned up a few times. The rearrangement joins TRBV7-9 to TRBJ2-5, with D perhaps being TRBD1 or TRBD2 (6 bases each). Trimming stripped 2 bases from V and 5 bases from J, with 12 bases between. Per the germline V gene, CDR1 is SEHNR and CDR2 is FQNEAQ (reference sequence). This CDR3 is 14 amino acids long. CDR3 sequence reads: CASSLLGGRETQYF. CDR3 DNA sequence: TGTGCCAGCAGCTTACTGGGGGGCCGGGAGACCCAGTACTTC.

This clonotype was seen only a few times. The V and J genes are TRBV6-6 and TRBJ2-1; 9 nucleotides align to TRBD2. In germline, CDR1 is MNHNY, CDR2 SVGAGI (reference sequence). The J segment lost 4 bases and the V segment lost 2 bases, leaving 3 bases of the junction unmatched. The CDR3 totals 15 residues. The CDR3 coding sequence is TGTGCCAGCAGTTACCAGCGGGGGGCGTACAATGAGCAGTTCTTC. It specifies CASSYQRGAYNEQFF.

V usage is TRBV7-9 and J usage is TRBJ2-1; 8 bases align to TRBD2. V lost 3 bases to trimming and J lost 7 bases; unmatched junction nucleotides: 11. CDR1 is SEHNR, CDR2 FQNEAQ, per germline (reference sequence). The CDR3 totals 16 residues. CDR3 bases: TGTGCCAGCAGCTTCTCCGGGGGGGCGCTCCGGAATGAGCAGTTCTTC. Translation gives CASSFSGGALRNEQFF.

In its sample, this clonotype was seen a few times. The chain combines TRBV20-1 with TRBJ2-3, with 10 bases identical to TRBD2. CDR1 is DFQATT, CDR2 SNEGSKA, per germline (reference sequence). V shed 5 bases, J shed 4 bases, and the junction held 12 bases outside the gene matches. The CDR3 sequence is 16 residues long. CDR3 sequence reads: CSALHRSGGAADTQYF. In DNA, the CDR3 is TGCAGTGCTCTCCACAGGAGCGGGGGGGCCGCAGATACGCAGTATTTT.

V usage is TRBV2 and J usage is TRBJ1-1, with D tentatively TRBD1 (6 bases). The CDR3 loop spans 16 amino acids. Trimming cost V 7 bases and J 0 bases, with 18 bases left between them. CDR1 and CDR2 (germline): SNHLY, FYNNEI. DNA for the CDR3: TGTGCCAGCACCACCGAGGGCAGGGGCGTGAACACTGAAGCTTTCTTT. Its translation: CASTTEGRGVNTEAFF.

The genes are TRBV20-1 and TRBJ2-5, with 7 nucleotides matching TRBD1. V lost 7 bases, J lost 4 bases, and 15 bases stayed unmatched. The CDR3 extends over 15 amino acids. Germline V gene data show CDR1 as DFQATT and CDR2 as SNEGSKA (reference sequence). The CDR3 protein is CSESTIQGRRETQYF. CDR3 DNA sequence: TGCAGTGAGTCCACAATACAGGGGCGGCGAGAGACCCAGTACTTC.

This clonotype turned up a few times. V gene TRBV5-4 combines with J gene TRBJ2-2; 7 nucleotides line up with TRBD1. The CDR3 has 14 residues. The V gene end was trimmed by 1 base and the J gene end by 7 bases; junction bases not matched to a gene: 4. Germline V gene lookup returns CDR1 SGHNT and CDR2 YYREEE (reference sequence). This CDR3 reads CASSLTGAGGELFF. Written as DNA, the CDR3 is TGTGCCAGCAGCTTGACAGGGGCAGGCGGGGAGCTGTTTTTT.